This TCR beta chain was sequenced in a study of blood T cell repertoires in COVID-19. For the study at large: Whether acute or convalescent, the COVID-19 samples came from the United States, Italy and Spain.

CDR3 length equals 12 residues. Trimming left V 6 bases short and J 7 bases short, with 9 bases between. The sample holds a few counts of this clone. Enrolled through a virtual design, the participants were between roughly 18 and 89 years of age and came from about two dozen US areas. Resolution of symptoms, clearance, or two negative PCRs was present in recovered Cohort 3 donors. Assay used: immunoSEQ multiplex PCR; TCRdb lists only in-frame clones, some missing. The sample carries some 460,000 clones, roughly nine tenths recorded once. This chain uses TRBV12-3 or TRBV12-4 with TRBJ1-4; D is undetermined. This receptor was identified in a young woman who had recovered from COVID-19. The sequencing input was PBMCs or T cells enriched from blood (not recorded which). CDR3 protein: CASSPSSEKLFF. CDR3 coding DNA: TGTGCCAGCAGCCCCTCGAGTGAAAAACTGTTTTTT.